This T cell receptor beta chain was retrieved from a study of PD-L1 blockade in urothelial cancer. Background on the study: The study started patients on atezolizumab around 2014, giving 1,200 mg intravenously every 3 weeks.

The repertoire was sequenced with immunoSEQ multiplex PCR; TCRdb's copy has only in-frame clones and lacks some. The sample shows roughly 51,000 clones, around 82% of them seen only once. With V trimmed by 0 bases and J by 7 bases, 6 bases remained unmatched. Per germline, CDR1 SGHDT and CDR2 YYEEEE. CDR3 length: 15 residues. The time point is: peripheral blood 6 weeks after treatment start. Anywhere from 1 to 8 samples came from each patient, spanning pretreatment and on-treatment. Specimen: PBMCs, collected around atezolizumab (anti-PD-L1) treatment. The chain carries TRBV5-6 and TRBJ1-5, with 8 bases identical to TRBD1. This TCR came from a man between 45 and 60 years old with urothelial cancer. This CDR3 reads CASSLGQGAGQPQHF. The CDR3 DNA is TGTGCCAGCAGCTTGGGGCAGGGGGCTGGGCAGCCCCAGCATTTT.